This is a list of T cell receptor beta chains from one sample in a study of blood T cell repertoires in COVID-19. This table comes from immunoSEQ multiplex PCR, and its TCRdb copy is limited to in-frame clones, with some not included. This table has approximately 180,000 clones, about 91% appearing once. The sample taken for sequencing was PBMCs or T cells enriched from blood (not recorded which). The receptor set was obtained from a woman aged 40 to 50 with acute COVID-19. The CDR3 runs from the conserved cysteine through the conserved F or W. Expanded clones get a size class; other rows say once, few or many, or leave the size out.

NA | TRBV7-3 | CASSPATLAGTDTQYF
NA | TRBV19 | CASSIPGGPSTDTQYF
NA | TRBV7-9 | CASSLNYYTIYF
NA | TRBV4-2 | CASSQDWAISDEQFF
NA | TRBV27 | CASSSYGDIGRSPLHF
NA | TRBV28 | CASSMAGQVGSSYEQYF
NA | TRBV5-1 | CASSLRGQLQETQYF
NA | TRBV11-2 | CASSPQRGASATNEKLFF
NA | TRBV5-1 | CASSLREGDHYGYTF
NA | TRBV3-1/TRBV3-2 | CASSQGTGTGELFF
NA | TRBV5-6 | CASSLQGAGYNEQFF
few | TRBV27 | CASSSDRSGANVLTF
once | TRBV7-8 | CASSVNPRGTGRPSGNTIYF
once | TRBV5-1 | CASKLTRDRTQAFF
once | TRBV7-9 | CASSLATRTDTQYF
once | TRBV6-5 | CASSYSAGVRDNEQFF
NA | TRBV28 | CASSRQGGKLFF
NA | TRBV30 | CAWSPRRSSSYGYTF
once | TRBV7-3 | CASSNYQPRGSGTGELFF
NA | TRBV7-3 | CASSLIGGYEQYF